Below, one T cell receptor (beta chain) is given with its context. This clone was seen a single time. Its antigen remains undetermined. No much larger clonotype is one base removed from it; base qualities were not supplied. The entry originates in a study of technical replicates of blood from a few donors (dated by TCRdb to the late 2010s). The V and J ends are trimmed by 1 base and 2 bases, leaving 15 bases between them. Reading the germline V gene (reference sequence) gives CDR1 SEHNR and CDR2 FQNEAQ. Taken from cysteine to phenylalanine, the CDR3 has 16 residues. Only the CDR3 region is kept as DNA, spanning 48 bases read in frame from base 1. The library relied on the immunoSEQ multiplex PCR assay. The source is immuneACCESS, and TCRdb retained only in-frame sequences with V and J called. Part of the clones is not carried over; for the studies checked, unresolved V genes explain less than half of this, and the remainder is unexplained. This sample holds about 74,000 clones; about 88% were observed only once. Of the sample, 0.35% to 0.5% falls within the top ten clones.

The chain joins TRBV7-9 to TRBJ2-7; no D gene can be assigned with confidence. Sequencing was carried out using T cells isolated from PBMCs. This sequence originates from a human donor in good health. In nucleotides, the sequence is TGTGCCAGCAGCTTAGTTCCGGCGGAGTGGGCCTACGAGCAGTACTTC. The resulting protein is CASSLVPAEWAYEQYF.